This entry describes one TCR beta chain. This specimen belongs to a study of shared clonotypes between healthy human individuals. Study-level information: There were three CD4 naive, three CD4 memory, two CD8 naive and one CD8 memory plates per donor.

As defined, naive CD8 cells were CD45RO-negative and positively selected for CCR7, with terminally differentiated effector memory CD45RA+ cells excluded. Profiled with immunoSEQ multiplex PCR; TCRdb holds only in-frame clones, not every one. The sample consists of approximately 590,000 clones, nearly 97% of them appearing once. The sequencing input was naive CD8+ T cells sorted from blood. The TCR comes from a woman aged 25 to 45 in good health.

CDR3 protein: CASSPGTGNRRPQHF. The CDR3 region has the DNA TGTGCCAGCAGTCCCGGGACGGGGAATCGAAGGCCCCAGCATTTT. J is TRBJ1-5 and V is TRBV27, with a possible D match to TRBD1 (5 bases). CDR1 and CDR2 from the germline V gene are MNHEY and SMNVEV (reference sequence). The CDR3 is 15 residues long. Trimming took off 5 bases at V and 9 bases at J, with 20 bases between the two ends.